These T cell receptor beta chains were read from a single sample in a study of blood T cell repertoires in COVID-19. Sequencing was performed with immunoSEQ multiplex PCR; in TCRdb, only in-frame clones are kept and a portion is missing. This table holds 120,000 to 150,000 clones, approximately 85% found once. Material for sequencing was peripheral blood. The receptors originated from a woman older than 75 with acute or convalescent COVID-19. Each CDR3 is given with its conserved first and last residue. The D gene is left open where the match is weak. Size is stated for part of the rows, as once, few or many counts, or as a class when the clone is expanded.

TRBD1	.	TRBJ2-4	TRBV23-1	CASSQSRDRGRGWVGKNIQYF	TGCGCCAGCAGTCAATCGAGGGACAGGGGGCGCGGGTGGGTTGGCAAAAACATTCAGTACTTC
TRBD1	.	TRBJ1-2	TRBV6-2/TRBV6-3	CASSYSTGQANGYTF	TGTGCCAGCAGTTACTCGACGGGACAGGCGAATGGCTACACCTTC
TRBD1	.	TRBJ1-2	TRBV20-1	CSAQTGSYTF	TGCAGTGCCCAGACAGGGAGCTACACCTTC
TRBD1	.	TRBJ2-7	TRBV30	CAWSGQDGSEQYF	TGTGCCTGGAGCGGACAGGATGGTAGCGAGCAGTACTTC
TRBD1	.	TRBJ1-2	TRBV20-1	CSASGTGVYGYTF	TGCAGTGCTAGTGGGACAGGGGTCTATGGCTACACCTTC
.	.	TRBJ2-3	TRBV4-2	CASSQDQRHTQYF	TGTGCCAGCAGCCAAGATCAGCGTCATACGCAGTATTTT
.	.	TRBJ1-6	TRBV19	CASSIGRPGSPLHF	TGTGCCAGTAGTATAGGACGTCCGGGTTCACCCCTCCACTTT
.	.	TRBJ2-5	TRBV7-9	CASSLEWQQETQYF	TGTGCCAGCAGCTTAGAGTGGCAGCAAGAGACCCAGTACTTC
TRBD1	.	TRBJ1-2	TRBV11-3	CASSQGDYGYTF	TGTGCCAGCAGTCAGGGGGACTATGGCTACACCTTC
.	.	TRBJ2-2	TRBV7-9	CASSSPSNTGELFF	TGTGCCAGCAGCTCCCCAAGCAACACCGGGGAGCTGTTTTTT
.	.	TRBJ1-6	TRBV7-8	CASSRPGDNSPLHF	TGTGCCAGCAGCCGACCGGGGGACAATTCACCCCTCCACTTT
.	.	TRBJ1-1	TRBV27	CASSFGPAEAFF	TGTGCCAGCAGTTTTGGGCCCGCTGAAGCTTTCTTT
TRBD1	.	TRBJ2-7	TRBV5-1	CASSPVLLGDSNYEQYF	TGCGCCAGCAGCCCCGTGTTGCTAGGGGACAGTAACTACGAGCAGTACTTC
.	.	TRBJ2-5	TRBV2	CARGAIPGEETQYF	TGTGCCCGGGGTGCAATCCCCGGAGAAGAGACCCAGTACTTC
.	.	TRBJ1-1	TRBV6-6	CASSPTSNTEAFF	TGTGCCAGCAGTCCGACATCAAACACTGAAGCTTTCTTT
TRBD2	once	TRBJ2-7	TRBV6-6	CASSQTSGIYEQYF	TGTGCCAGCAGCCAGACTAGCGGGATCTACGAGCAGTACTTC
.	few	TRBJ1-1	TRBV6-5	CASSYDRQSARAFF	TGTGCCAGCAGTTATGATAGACAGAGTGCCCGTGCTTTCTTT
.	.	TRBJ2-1	TRBV29-1	CSVGPGWANEQFF	TGCAGCGTTGGCCCAGGGTGGGCCAATGAGCAGTTCTTC
TRBD1	few	TRBJ1-2	TRBV7-9	CASTALRDRAPLGYGYTF	TGTGCCAGCACCGCCCTCCGGGACAGGGCCCCGCTAGGCTATGGCTACACCTTC